This TCR beta chain comes out of a study of cytomegalovirus exposure and HLA in healthy donors. Unmatched junction bases numbered 10, after V lost 1 base and J lost 8 bases. Germline V gene data show CDR1 as MGHRA and CDR2 as YSYEKL. The CDR3 has 17 residues. General observations from the study: After further analysis at a later stage, around 17,000 TCR beta sequences were associated with HLA alleles at 0.05 false discovery rate.

About this clone itself: Its antigen is unknown.

Both 60 Vbeta primers and 13 Jbeta primers went into the PCR. Profiled with immunoSEQ multiplex PCR; TCRdb holds only in-frame clones, not every one. The data show 120,000 or so clones, about 83% seen once. The specimen sequenced was PBMCs. The V call is TRBV4-1, the J call TRBJ1-4; 10 nucleotides line up with TRBD1. This clonotype originated in a man aged 25-45 years in good health and CMV-seronegative. The CDR3 DNA is TGCGCCAGCAGCCAAGTTGGGAGGGACAGGGGAGGGGAAAAACTGTTTTTT. Amino acids: CASSQVGRDRGGEKLFF.